The 18 T cell receptor beta chains reported below all come from one sample, sequenced in a study of CD8 T cells in ankylosing spondylitis. TCRdb processed the 5' RACE reads anew with MiXCR; each CDR3 protein has one entry. The data hold a few hundred thousand distinct CDR3 sequences, with over 15% observed a single time. The sample was blood, either unsorted or a sorted T cell fraction (not recorded which). These receptors were obtained from a male donor with ankylosing spondylitis or in good health (not recorded which).

The V gene is TRBV10-2, the J gene TRBJ2-7, with TRBD2 identical over 9 bases. CDR1 is WSHSY, CDR2 SAAADI, per germline. The V segment lost 5 bases and the J segment 1 base; nucleotides outside the gene matches: 6. CDR3 length: 15 amino acids. CDR3 nucleotides: TGCGCCAGCAGTCAAGTAGCGGGAGTTTCCTACGAGCAGTACTTC. It encodes CASSQVAGVSYEQYF.

V and J are TRBV4-2 and TRBJ2-7, with a weak D call TRBD1 (5 bases). Trimming shortened V by 0 bases and J by 2 bases, and 17 bases separated the two germline ends. The CDR3 is 17 residues long. Germline values: CDR1 LGHNA, CDR2 YNFKEQ. The CDR3 spells CASSQDLQVFSPYEQYF. In DNA, the CDR3 is TGTGCCAGCAGCCAAGACCTACAGGTTTTTTCCCCCTACGAGCAGTACTTC.

The V gene is TRBV29-1, the J gene TRBJ2-1; 13 nucleotides align to TRBD2. V dropped 0 bases and J dropped 2; count of bases not matched to a gene: 7. The CDR3 is 18 residues long. Germline V gene data show CDR1 as SQVTM and CDR2 as ANQGSEA. For the CDR3, the DNA is TGCAGCGTTGAAGATCGAGTACTAGCGGGAGGGCCCTACAATGAGCAGTTCTTC. Translation gives CSVEDRVLAGGPYNEQFF.

In its sample, this clonotype was seen a few times. This chain uses TRBV12-3 or TRBV12-4 with TRBJ2-1; D gene unclear. The CDR3 loop spans 13 amino acids. Trimming shortened V by 8 bases and J by 0 bases, and 8 bases separated the two germline ends. CDR3 sequence: CASLSSSYNEQFF. The CDR3, as DNA: TGTGCCAGCTTGAGCAGCTCCTACAATGAGCAGTTCTTC.

This clonotype has a count of ten or more. The J gene is TRBJ2-7, the V gene TRBV4-1; 12 bases are shared with TRBD2. Germline V CDR1 and CDR2: MGHRA, YSYEKL. The CDR3 is made up of 16 amino acids. Germline trimming cut 2 bases from V and 1 base from J; bases unmatched to any gene: 3. The CDR3 spells CASSQPGLAGSYEQYF. Here the CDR3 DNA reads TGCGCCAGCAGCCAACCGGGACTAGCGGGTTCCTACGAGCAGTACTTC.

In this sample, this clonotype turned up a few times. The chain carries TRBV6-1 and TRBJ1-6, with TRBD1 as a possible D gene (5 bases). Germline assignment: CDR1 MNHNS and CDR2 SASEGT. CDR3 length equals 14 residues. V lost 2 bases, J lost 9 bases, and 11 bases lay in between. CDR3 bases: TGTGCCAGCAGTGAATGGGACTCTGGTTCACCCCTCCACTTT. It specifies CASSEWDSGSPLHF.

This clonotype appeared a few times. The V call is TRBV6-5, the J call TRBJ2-1, with a possible D match to TRBD1 (5 bases). Trimming removed 2 bases from V and 8 bases from J, with 7 bases in between. This CDR3 region has 12 residues. Germline loops: CDR1 MNHEY, CDR2 SVGAGI. CDR3 DNA sequence: TGTGCCAGCAGTTACAGGGGCGATGAGCAGTTCTTC. Protein: CASSYRGDEQFF.

The genes are TRBV6-4 and TRBJ1-1; D gene unclear. Germline values: CDR1 MRHNA, CDR2 SNTAGT. This CDR3 has 12 amino acids. Deletions cut 6 bases from V and 1 base from J, with 6 bases between. Here the CDR3 DNA reads TGTGCCAGCAGACGGGCGAACACTGAAGCTTTCTTT. It translates to CASRRANTEAFF.

This clonotype was detected a few times. This chain links TRBV2 with TRBJ2-7; weak D call: TRBD2 (6 bases). V dropped 0 bases and J dropped 6 bases, with 12 bases sitting between them. The germline V gene has CDR1 SNHLY and CDR2 FYNNEI. The CDR3 loop spans 14 amino acids. The CDR3 DNA is TGTGCCAGCAGTGAAGCCCAGGAGGGGTTCGAGCAGTACTTC. Its protein is CASSEAQEGFEQYF.

This clonotype was counted between two and nine times. V and J are TRBV4-1 and TRBJ2-7, with TRBD2 matching over 11 bases. The J segment lost 3 bases and the V segment lost 1 base, leaving 2 bases of the junction unmatched. Germline V gene sequence: CDR1 MGHRA, CDR2 YSYEKL. This CDR3 is built from 15 residues. The CDR3, as DNA: TGCGCCAGCAGCCAAGCGGGGACTAGCGGCTACGAGCAGTACTTC. This translates into CASSQAGTSGYEQYF.

This clonotype was recorded many times. The chain links TRBV5-1 to TRBJ2-3, with D tentatively TRBD1 (8 bases). V shed 2 bases and J shed 5 bases, with 15 bases lying between them. Germline values: CDR1 SGHRS, CDR2 YFSETQ. The CDR3 is 15 residues long. CDR3 protein: CASSLKTGEGDTQYF. CDR3 DNA sequence: TGCGCCAGCAGCTTAAAGACAGGGGAGGGAGATACGCAGTATTTT.

This clonotype occurred a few times. The CDR3 DNA is TGTGCCAGCAGTGCCCCGGGACAGGGGGCGGAACAGTACTTC. As protein: CASSAPGQGAEQYF. This chain uses TRBV6-1 with TRBJ2-7; TRBD1 matches 12 bases. V lost 4 bases to trimming and J lost 10 bases; unmatched junction nucleotides: 8. The CDR3 consists of 14 residues. Germline V lookup: CDR1 MNHNS, CDR2 SASEGT.

The rearrangement links TRBV7-2 to TRBJ2-3; D possibly corresponds to TRBD1 (6 bases). Germline V lookup: CDR1 SGHTA, CDR2 FQGNSA. CDR3 length equals 15 residues. Trimming removed 1 base from V and 3 bases from J, with 11 bases in between. CDR3 sequence (DNA): TGTGCCAGCAGCTTAGTTGGGGGCTGGACAGATACGCAGTATTTT. Amino acids: CASSLVGGWTDTQYF.

The chain joins TRBV7-9 to TRBJ2-7; possibly TRBD1 or TRBD2 for D (5 bases each). This CDR3 contains 16 residues. V shed 2 bases and J shed 3 bases, with 17 bases lying between them. Germline values: CDR1 SEHNR, CDR2 FQNEAQ (reference sequence). The CDR3 DNA reads TGTGCCAGCAGCTTACCCCAAGTGGGACCGCACTACGAGCAGTACTTC. Protein sequence: CASSLPQVGPHYEQYF.

This clonotype was seen more than once but under ten times. The chain combines TRBV12-3 or TRBV12-4 with TRBJ2-7; 8 nucleotides line up with TRBD2. The CDR3 contains 12 residues. V shed 7 bases and J 5 bases; nucleotides not matched to a gene: 4. CDR3 in DNA: TGTGCCAGCAACGCGGGAGGCCACGAGCAGTACTTC. Protein product: CASNAGGHEQYF.

V and J are TRBV11-2 and TRBJ2-5; TRBD1 might be the D (5 bases). Germline-derived CDR1 and CDR2 are SGHAT and FQNNGV. This CDR3 is built from 15 residues. V was shortened by 8 bases and J by 4 bases, with 20 bases between the two germline ends. CDR3 region: CASPHPDSRVETQYF. The CDR3 nucleotides read TGTGCCAGCCCCCATCCTGACAGCCGCGTAGAGACCCAGTACTTC.

V and J are TRBV4-1 and TRBJ2-5; D gene uncertain. CDR3 length: 14 amino acids. V lost 1 base to trimming and J lost 1 base, with 7 bases between them. The germline V gene encodes CDR1 MGHRA and CDR2 YSYEKL. Here the CDR3 reads CASSQVQLQETQYF. CDR3 bases: TGCGCCAGCAGCCAAGTTCAGCTCCAAGAGACCCAGTACTTC.

This clonotype showed up just a few times. J is TRBJ2-5 and V is TRBV6-2 or TRBV6-3; 9 nucleotides align to TRBD1. In germline, CDR1 is MNHEY, CDR2 SVGEGT. The trim removed 7 bases at V and 0 bases at J, leaving 9 bases unmatched. The length of the CDR3 is 16 residues. The DNA for the CDR3 is TGTGCCAGCACCAAGGACAGGGGAATAGACCAAGAGACCCAGTACTTC. Translating gives CASTKDRGIDQETQYF.